This T cell receptor (beta chain) was profiled in a study of regulatory T cells in long-lasting Graves disease. On the study more broadly: Persistent cases were those of Graves' disease that involved over 5 years of antithyroid drugs with positive TSH receptor antibodies.

The time point here: persistent/refractory GD, antithyroid drugs over 5 years with positive TRAb. The TCR library used RNA extracted from PBMCs. General study findings and limits: The study found lower TCR diversity in persistent Graves' patients than in newly diagnosed ones.

Arm-PCR of CDR3 regions with iRepertoire HTBI primers generated TCR beta libraries. One entry per CDR3 protein, called by TCRdb with MiXCR from the multiplex PCR reads. The data show approximately 360,000 distinct CDR3 sequences, roughly 25% seen once. Trimming took off 5 bases at V and 4 bases at J, with 12 bases between the two ends. The CDR3 contains 13 residues. In germline, CDR1 is SGHAT, CDR2 FQDESV (reference sequence). Points on this clonotype: Antigen: not known.

The chain has TRBV11-1 and TRBJ2-7, with D possibly TRBD2 on 6 matching bases. The TCR originated in a woman between 40 and 50 years old with Graves disease. The specimen was peripheral blood mononuclear cells (PBMCs), collected when the disease was refractory, from a patient treated with antithyroid drugs. The CDR3 loop is CASSGGLLYEQYF. The CDR3 region has the DNA TGTGCCAGCAGCGGGGGACTCCTTTACGAGCAGTACTTC.